This T cell receptor beta chain was documented in a study of blood T cell repertoires in COVID-19 (dated by TCRdb to 2019 to 2021). A note on the overall study: Samples from collaborators originated in the United States, Italy and Spain and spanned both the acute and convalescent phases of COVID-19. The prospective study material was composed of cDNA or gDNA derived from T cells, B-cell-depleted T cells, or PBMCs. Samples came from the ongoing ImmuneRACE study (first 160 participants) plus 1,254 subjects from 6 global collaborators. The repertoires were released in a freely available public database intended as a resource for research on the immune response to SARS-CoV-2. Where available, HLA class I and class II types were obtained from metadata supplied by the sample provider rather than from assay-based typing. The sample metadata nearly always contained a de-identified subject ID, COVID-19 status, age in years and sex. The dataset comprised deeply sampled blood TCRbeta repertoires from subjects exposed to, actively infected with, or recovered from COVID-19. Overall study results and their limits: How much clinical and demographic metadata was included differed by source and by participant, and the metadata was provided uncurated.

To note about this clone: The target of this receptor is not known. No per-base quality is available; no much larger clone lies one base away.

Enrolling through a virtual design, the prospective study's participants ranged in age from roughly 18 to 89 years and lived across about two dozen United States geographic areas. In the prospective study, cohorts were assigned on the basis of participant-reported clinical history obtained from a screening survey and a study questionnaire. In the prospective study, mobile phlebotomists collected whole blood, serum and a nasopharyngeal or oropharyngeal swab from each participant. Participants in the prospective study had the option to provide additional blood draws and questionnaires over an approximately 2-month period. Before DNA extraction, blood samples from the prospective study were shipped at room temperature or frozen. The immunoSEQ Assay, a bias-controlled multiplex PCR, was used to amplify TCRbeta CDR3 regions from genomic DNA. Under the source paper's analysis protocol: The number of nucleated cells in each sample was estimated by amplification of reference gene primers within the assay. To quantify the absolute abundance of each unique TCRbeta CDR3 rearrangement, sequence reads were collapsed and filtered. Productive Simpson clonality was computed per sample as the square root of Simpson's diversity index over productive rearrangements. TCRdb provides this immuneACCESS table in a form limited to in-frame rearrangements. Some clones are lacking; in checked studies, under half of them reflect an unresolved V gene, and why the rest are absent is not known. The V and J calls and the clone size are those of that table, but D and trimming were determined from the DNA. In all, the sample holds 200,000 to 250,000 clones, and approximately 85% of those were seen once. The ten largest account for approximately 9.1% of the sample.

From the cysteine up to the phenylalanine, the CDR3 has a length of 14 residues. Just the 42-base CDR3 DNA is kept, in frame starting at base 1. CDR1 is given as SGHAT and CDR2 as FQDESV, both from the germline V gene (reference sequence). V is clipped by 5 bases and J by 7 bases, and the sequence between their germline boundaries is 17 bases long. Sequencing used PBMCs or T cells enriched from blood (not recorded which). The sequence is built from TRBV11-1 and TRBJ1-1; the D gene identity is not certain. The source is a woman between 45 and 65 years old with acute COVID-19. The CDR3: CASSRVIFQDEAFF. The DNA reads as follows: TGTGCCAGCAGCCGTGTAATCTTTCAGGATGAAGCTTTCTTT.